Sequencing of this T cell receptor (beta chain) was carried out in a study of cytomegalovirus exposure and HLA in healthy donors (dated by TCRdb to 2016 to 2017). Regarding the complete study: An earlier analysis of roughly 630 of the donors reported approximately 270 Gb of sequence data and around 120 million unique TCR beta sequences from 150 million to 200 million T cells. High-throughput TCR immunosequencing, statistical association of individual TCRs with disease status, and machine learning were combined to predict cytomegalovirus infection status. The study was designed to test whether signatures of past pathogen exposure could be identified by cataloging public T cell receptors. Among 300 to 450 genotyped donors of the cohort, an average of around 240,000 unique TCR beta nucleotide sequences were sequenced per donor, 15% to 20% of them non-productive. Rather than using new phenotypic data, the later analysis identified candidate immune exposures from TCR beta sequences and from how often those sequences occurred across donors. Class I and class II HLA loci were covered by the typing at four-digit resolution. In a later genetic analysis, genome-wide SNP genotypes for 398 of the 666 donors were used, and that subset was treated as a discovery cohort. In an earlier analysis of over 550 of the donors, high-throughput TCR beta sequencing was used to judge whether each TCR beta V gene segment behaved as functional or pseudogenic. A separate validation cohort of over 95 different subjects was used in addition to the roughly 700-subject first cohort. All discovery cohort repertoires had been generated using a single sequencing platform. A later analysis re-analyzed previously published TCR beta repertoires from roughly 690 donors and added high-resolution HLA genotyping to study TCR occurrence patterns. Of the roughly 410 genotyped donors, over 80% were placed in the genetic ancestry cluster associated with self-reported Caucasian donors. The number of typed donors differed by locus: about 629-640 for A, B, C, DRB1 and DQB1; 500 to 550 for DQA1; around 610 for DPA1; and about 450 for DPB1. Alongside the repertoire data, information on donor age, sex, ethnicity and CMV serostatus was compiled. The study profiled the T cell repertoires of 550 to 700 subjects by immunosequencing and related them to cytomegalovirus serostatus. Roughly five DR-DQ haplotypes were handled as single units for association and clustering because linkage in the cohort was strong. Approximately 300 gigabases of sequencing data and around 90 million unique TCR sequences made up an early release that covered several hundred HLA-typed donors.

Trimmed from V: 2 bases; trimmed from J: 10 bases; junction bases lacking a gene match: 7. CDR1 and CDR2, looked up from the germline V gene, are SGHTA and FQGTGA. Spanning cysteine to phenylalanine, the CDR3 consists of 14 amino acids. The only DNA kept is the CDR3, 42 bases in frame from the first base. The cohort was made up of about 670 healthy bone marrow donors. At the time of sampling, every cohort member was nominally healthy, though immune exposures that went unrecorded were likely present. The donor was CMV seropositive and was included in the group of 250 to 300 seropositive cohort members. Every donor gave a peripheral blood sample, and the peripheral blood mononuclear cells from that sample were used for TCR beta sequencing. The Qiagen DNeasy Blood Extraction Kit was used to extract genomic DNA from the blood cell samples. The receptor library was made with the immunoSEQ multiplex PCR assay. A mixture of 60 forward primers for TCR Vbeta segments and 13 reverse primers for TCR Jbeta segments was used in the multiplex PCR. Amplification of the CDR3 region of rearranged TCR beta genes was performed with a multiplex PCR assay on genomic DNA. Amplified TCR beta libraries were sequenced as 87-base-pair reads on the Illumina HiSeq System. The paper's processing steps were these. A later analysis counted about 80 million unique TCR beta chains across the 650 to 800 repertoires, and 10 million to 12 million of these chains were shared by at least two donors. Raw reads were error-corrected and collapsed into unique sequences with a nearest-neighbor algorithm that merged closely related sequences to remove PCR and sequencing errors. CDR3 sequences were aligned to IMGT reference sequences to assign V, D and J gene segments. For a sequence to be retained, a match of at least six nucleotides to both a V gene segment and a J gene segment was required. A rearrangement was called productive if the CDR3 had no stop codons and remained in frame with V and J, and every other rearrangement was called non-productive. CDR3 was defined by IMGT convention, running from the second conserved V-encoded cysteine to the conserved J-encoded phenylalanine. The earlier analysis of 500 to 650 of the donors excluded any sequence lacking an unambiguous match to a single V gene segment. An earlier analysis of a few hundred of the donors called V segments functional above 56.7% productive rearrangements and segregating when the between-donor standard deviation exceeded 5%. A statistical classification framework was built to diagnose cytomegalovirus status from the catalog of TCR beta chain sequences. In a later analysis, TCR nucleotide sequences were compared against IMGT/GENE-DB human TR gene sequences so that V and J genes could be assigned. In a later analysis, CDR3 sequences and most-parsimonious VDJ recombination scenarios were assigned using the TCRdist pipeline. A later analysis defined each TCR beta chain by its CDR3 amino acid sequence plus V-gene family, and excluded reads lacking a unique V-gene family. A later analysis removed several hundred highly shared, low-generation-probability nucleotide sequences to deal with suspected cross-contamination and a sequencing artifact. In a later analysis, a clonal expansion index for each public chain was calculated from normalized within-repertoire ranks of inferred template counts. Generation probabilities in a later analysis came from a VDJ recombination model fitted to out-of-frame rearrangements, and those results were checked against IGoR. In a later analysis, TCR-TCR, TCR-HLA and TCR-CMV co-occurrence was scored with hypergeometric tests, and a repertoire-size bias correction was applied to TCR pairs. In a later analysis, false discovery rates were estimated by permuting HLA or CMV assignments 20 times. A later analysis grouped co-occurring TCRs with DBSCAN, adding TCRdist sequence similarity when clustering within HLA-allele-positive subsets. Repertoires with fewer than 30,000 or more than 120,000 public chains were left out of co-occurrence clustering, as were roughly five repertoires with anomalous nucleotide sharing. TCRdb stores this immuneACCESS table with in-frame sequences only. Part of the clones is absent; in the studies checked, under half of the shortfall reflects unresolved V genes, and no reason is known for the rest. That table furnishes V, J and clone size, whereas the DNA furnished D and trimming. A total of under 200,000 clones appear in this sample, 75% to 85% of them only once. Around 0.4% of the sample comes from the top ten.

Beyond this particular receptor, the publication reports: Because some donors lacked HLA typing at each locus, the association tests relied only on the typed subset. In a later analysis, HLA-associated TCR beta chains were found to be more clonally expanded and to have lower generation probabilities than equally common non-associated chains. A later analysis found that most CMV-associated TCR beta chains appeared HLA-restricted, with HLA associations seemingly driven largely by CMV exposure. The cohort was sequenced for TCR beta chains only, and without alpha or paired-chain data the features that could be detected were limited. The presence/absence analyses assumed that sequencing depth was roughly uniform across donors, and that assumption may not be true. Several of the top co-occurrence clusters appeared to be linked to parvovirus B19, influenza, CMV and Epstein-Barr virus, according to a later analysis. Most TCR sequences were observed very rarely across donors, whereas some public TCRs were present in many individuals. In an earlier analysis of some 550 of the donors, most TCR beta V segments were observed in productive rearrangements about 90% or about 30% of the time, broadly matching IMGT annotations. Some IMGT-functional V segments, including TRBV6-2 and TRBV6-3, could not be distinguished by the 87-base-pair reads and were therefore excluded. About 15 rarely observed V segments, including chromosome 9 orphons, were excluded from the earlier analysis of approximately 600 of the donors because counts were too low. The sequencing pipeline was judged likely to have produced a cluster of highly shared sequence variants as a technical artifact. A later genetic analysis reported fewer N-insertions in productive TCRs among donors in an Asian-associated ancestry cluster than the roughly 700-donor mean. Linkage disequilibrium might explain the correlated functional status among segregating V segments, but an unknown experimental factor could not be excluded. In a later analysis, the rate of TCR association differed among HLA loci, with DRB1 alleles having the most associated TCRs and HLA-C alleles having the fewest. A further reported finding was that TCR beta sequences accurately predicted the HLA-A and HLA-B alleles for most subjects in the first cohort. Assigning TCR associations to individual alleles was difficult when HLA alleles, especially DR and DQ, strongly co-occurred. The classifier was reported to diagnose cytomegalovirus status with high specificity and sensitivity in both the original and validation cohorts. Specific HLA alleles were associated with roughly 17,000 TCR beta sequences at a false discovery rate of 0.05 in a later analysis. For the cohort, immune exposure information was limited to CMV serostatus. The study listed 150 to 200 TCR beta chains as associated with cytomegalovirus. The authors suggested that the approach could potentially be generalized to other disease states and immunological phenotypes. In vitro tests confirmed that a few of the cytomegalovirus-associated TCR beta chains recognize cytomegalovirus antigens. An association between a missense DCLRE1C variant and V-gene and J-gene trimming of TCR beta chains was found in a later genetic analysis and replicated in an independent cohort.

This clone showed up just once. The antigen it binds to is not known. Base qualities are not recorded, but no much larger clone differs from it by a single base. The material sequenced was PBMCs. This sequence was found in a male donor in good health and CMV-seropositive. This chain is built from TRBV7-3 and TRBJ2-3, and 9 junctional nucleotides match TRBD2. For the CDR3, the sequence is CASSLAGGPVSQYF. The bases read TGTGCCAGCAGCTTAGCGGGGGGGCCGGTCTCGCAGTATTTT.